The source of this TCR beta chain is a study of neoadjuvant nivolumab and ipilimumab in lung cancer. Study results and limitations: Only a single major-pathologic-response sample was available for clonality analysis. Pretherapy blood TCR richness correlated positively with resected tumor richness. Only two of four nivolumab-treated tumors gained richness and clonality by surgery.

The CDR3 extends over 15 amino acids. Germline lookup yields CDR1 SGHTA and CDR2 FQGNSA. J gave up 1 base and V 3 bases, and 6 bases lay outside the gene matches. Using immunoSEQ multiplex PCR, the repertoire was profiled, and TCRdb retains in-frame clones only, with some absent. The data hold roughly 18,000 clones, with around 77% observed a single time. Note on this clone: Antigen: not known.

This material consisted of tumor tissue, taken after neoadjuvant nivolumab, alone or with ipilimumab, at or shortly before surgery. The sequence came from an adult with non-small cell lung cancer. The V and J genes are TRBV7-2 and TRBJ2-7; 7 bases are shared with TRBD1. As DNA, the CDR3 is TGTGCCAGCAGCTTGGACGGGACAGCTTCCTACGAGCAGTACTTC. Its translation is CASSLDGTASYEQYF.